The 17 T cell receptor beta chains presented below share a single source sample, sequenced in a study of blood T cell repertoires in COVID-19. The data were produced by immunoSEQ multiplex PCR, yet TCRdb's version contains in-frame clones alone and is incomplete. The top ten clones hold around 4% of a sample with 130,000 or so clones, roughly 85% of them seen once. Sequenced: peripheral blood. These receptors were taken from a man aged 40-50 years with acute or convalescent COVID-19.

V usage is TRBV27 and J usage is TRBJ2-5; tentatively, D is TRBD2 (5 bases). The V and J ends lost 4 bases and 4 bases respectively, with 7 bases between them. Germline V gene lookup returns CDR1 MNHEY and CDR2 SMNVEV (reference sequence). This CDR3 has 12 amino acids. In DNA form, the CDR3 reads TGTGCCAGCAGTTCCCGGGGAGAGACCCAGTACTTC. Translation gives CASSSRGETQYF.

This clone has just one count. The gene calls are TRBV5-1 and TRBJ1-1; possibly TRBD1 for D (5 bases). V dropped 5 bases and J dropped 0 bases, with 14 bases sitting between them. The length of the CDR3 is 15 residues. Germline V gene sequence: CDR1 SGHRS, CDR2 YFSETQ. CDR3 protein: CASRPRGGMNTEAFF. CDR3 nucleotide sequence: TGCGCCAGCAGGCCCCGGGGGGGGATGAACACTGAAGCTTTCTTT.

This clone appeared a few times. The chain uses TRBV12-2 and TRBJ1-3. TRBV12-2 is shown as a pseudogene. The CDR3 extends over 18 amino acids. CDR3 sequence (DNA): TGTGCAAGTCGCTCCTTTATGATTGAGGCCGACTCTGGAAACACCATATATTTT. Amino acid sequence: CASRSFMIEADSGNTIYF.

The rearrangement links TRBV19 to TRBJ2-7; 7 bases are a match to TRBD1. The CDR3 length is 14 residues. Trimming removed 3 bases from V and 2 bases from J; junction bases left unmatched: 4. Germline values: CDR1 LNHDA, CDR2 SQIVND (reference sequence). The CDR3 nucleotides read TGTGCCAGTAGTATTGACAGGGCTACCTACGAGCAGTACTTC. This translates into CASSIDRATYEQYF.

CDR3 amino acids: CASSLGQNQPQHF. DNA for the CDR3: TGTGCCAGCAGTTTAGGACAGAATCAGCCCCAGCATTTT. The rearrangement joins TRBV12-3 or TRBV12-4 to TRBJ1-5; perhaps TRBD1 as D (5 bases). The CDR3 runs to 13 residues. The ends were cut back, 1 base at V and 4 bases at J, with 5 bases in the middle.

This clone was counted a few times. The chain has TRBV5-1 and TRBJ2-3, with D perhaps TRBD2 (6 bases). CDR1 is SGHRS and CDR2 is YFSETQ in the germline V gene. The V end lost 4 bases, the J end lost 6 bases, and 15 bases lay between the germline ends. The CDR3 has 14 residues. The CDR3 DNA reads TGCGCCAGCAGCGACAGACTAGGGGCGGATACGCAGTATTTT. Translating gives CASSDRLGADTQYF.

The CDR3 reads CASSITGTGINWQYF. The CDR3 DNA sequence: TGTGCCAGTAGTATCACCGGGACAGGGATTAACTGGCAGTACTTC. This rearrangement joins TRBV19 to TRBJ2-7; 9 positions agree with TRBD1. Germline CDR1 LNHDA, CDR2 SQIVND (reference sequence). Trimming at V came to 3 bases and at J to 9 bases, leaving 12 bases not matched to a gene. The CDR3 spans 15 residues.

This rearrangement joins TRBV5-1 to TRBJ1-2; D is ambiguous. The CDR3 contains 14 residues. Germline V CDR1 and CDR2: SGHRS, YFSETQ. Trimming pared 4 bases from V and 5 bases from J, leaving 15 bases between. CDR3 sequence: CASSPGSRGYGYTF. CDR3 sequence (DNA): TGCGCCAGCAGCCCCGGGAGCCGCGGGTATGGCTACACCTTC.

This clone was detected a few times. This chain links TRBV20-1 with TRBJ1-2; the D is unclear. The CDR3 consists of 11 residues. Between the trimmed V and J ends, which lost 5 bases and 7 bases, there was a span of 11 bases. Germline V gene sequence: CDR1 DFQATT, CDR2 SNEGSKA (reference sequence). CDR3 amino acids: CSALGRPGYTF. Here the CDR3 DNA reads TGCAGTGCTTTGGGCCGTCCTGGCTACACCTTC.

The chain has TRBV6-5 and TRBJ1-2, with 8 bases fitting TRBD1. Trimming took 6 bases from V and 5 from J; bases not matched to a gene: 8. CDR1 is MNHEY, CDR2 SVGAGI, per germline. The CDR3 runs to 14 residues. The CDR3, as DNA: TGTGCCAGCAGCCCGGACAGGGAGTATTATGGCTACACCTTC. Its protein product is CASSPDREYYGYTF.

CDR3 bases: TGTGCCAGCAGCCTAACCGGGATAATGAACACTGAAGCTTTCTTT. It codes for CASSLTGIMNTEAFF. The chain employs TRBV3-1 (or the pseudogene TRBV3-2) and TRBJ1-1; no clear D gene. Germline CDR1 is LGHDT and CDR2 is YNNKEL (reference sequence). The CDR3 sequence is 15 residues long. V shed 4 bases and J shed 0 bases, with 12 bases lying between them.

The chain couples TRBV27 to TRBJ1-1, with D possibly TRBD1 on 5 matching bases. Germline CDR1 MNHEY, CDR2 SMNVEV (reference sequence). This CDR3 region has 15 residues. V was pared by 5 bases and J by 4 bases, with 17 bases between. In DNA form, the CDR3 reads TGTGCCAGCAGTCGGACGCTCCGGAGGGGCACTGAAGCTTTCTTT. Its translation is CASSRTLRRGTEAFF.

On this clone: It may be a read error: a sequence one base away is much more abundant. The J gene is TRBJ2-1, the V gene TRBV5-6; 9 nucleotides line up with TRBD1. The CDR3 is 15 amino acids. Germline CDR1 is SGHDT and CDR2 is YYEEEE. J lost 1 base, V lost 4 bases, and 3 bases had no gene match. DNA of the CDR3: TGTGCCAGCAGCCTAGGACAGGGGTCCTACAATGAGCAGTTCTTC. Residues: CASSLGQGSYNEQFF.

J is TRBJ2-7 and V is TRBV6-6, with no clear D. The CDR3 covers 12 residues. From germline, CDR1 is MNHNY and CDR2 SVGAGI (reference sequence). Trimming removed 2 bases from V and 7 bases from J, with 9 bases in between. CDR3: CASSYLPREQYF. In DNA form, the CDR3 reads TGTGCCAGCAGTTACCTTCCGAGGGAGCAGTACTTC.

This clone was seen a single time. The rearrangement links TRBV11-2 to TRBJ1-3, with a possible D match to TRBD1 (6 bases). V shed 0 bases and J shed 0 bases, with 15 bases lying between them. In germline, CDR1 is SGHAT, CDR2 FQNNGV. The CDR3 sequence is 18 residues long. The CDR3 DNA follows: TGTGCCAGCAGCTTAGAAGTAGGCAGGGGCTTCTCTGGAAACACCATATATTTT. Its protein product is CASSLEVGRGFSGNTIYF.

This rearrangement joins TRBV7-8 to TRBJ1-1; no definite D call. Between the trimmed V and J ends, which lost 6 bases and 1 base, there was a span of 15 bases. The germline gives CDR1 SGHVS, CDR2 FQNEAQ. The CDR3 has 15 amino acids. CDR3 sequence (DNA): TGTGCCAGCAGTTCCTTTGGAACGGGGAACACTGAAGCTTTCTTT. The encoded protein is CASSSFGTGNTEAFF.

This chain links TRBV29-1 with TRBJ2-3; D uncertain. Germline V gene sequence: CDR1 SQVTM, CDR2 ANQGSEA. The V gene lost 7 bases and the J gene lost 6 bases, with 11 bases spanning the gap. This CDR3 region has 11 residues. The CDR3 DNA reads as TGCAGCGGGCGGCTCTTGGATACGCAGTATTTT. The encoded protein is CSGRLLDTQYF.